A single sample gave rise to the 7 T cell receptor beta chains below, sequenced in a study of T-cell reconstitution after alpha-beta-depleted transplantation in children. Unique molecular identifiers tagged the TCRbeta library. TCRdb reanalysed the PCR reads using MiXCR and keeps one entry per CDR3 protein. The data contain over 150,000 distinct CDR3 sequences, more than 9.5% of them seen just once; the ten biggest clones take up 13%. Sequenced material: PBMCs, taken before TCRalphabeta/CD19-depleted stem cell transplant. The receptors derive from a boy aged 2-15 years with acute myeloid leukemia, due to receive a stem cell transplant.

This clonotype occurred many times. CDR3 DNA sequence: TGTGCCAGCAGCCTGATGACAGGCTACGAGCAGTACTTC. Protein sequence: CASSLMTGYEQYF. The chain is built from TRBV3-1 and TRBJ2-7; weak D call: TRBD1 (6 bases). Germline assignment: CDR1 LGHDT and CDR2 YNNKEL (reference sequence). This CDR3 spans 13 amino acids. V was trimmed by 4 bases and J by 3 bases, leaving 10 bases between them.

This clonotype has a count of ten or more. The CDR3 coding sequence is TGCAGCGTAGCGGGAGGGGAAGATACGCAGTATTTT. Translated: CSVAGGEDTQYF. The rearrangement uses TRBV29-1 and TRBJ2-3; 10 nucleotides agree with TRBD2. CDR3 length: 12 residues. Per germline, CDR1 SQVTM and CDR2 ANQGSEA. V was pared by 6 bases and J by 5 bases, with 2 bases of the junction left unmatched.

This clonotype came up many times. This rearrangement joins TRBV18 to TRBJ2-1; D possibly corresponds to TRBD2 (5 bases). V was pared by 2 bases and J by 4 bases, with 12 bases between. The CDR3 contains 15 residues. CDR1 is KGHSH, CDR2 LQKENI, per germline. CDR3 bases: TGTGCCAGCTCACCAGGCGGGCTGATTTACAATGAGCAGTTCTTC. The encoded protein is CASSPGGLIYNEQFF.

Many counts were recorded for this clonotype. This chain links TRBV27 with TRBJ2-3, with unresolved D. Germline loops: CDR1 MNHEY, CDR2 SMNVEV (reference sequence). This CDR3 comprises 11 residues. V was pared by 3 bases and J by 5 bases, with 3 bases between. The CDR3 DNA sequence: TGTGCCAGCAGTTTCGGAGATACGCAGTATTTT. This codes for CASSFGDTQYF.

This clonotype showed up just a few times. The chain employs TRBV12-3 or TRBV12-4 and TRBJ1-3; D ambiguous. The CDR3 extends over 17 amino acids. Trimming took off 3 bases at V and 2 bases at J, with 17 bases between the two ends. DNA of the CDR3: TGTGCCAGCAGTTTGGGCTTTAGGAGGTCGCCTGGAAACACCATATATTTT. Translated, it gives CASSLGFRRSPGNTIYF.

This clonotype was seen many times. The rearrangement uses TRBV6-5 and TRBJ2-3; a weak D match, TRBD1 (6 bases). Germline CDR1 is MNHEY and CDR2 is SVGAGI. This CDR3 spans 17 amino acids. V gave up 0 bases and J gave up 1 base, with 14 bases separating them. This chain's CDR3 is CASSYSIVPGGTDTQYF. CDR3 in DNA: TGTGCCAGCAGTTACTCGATCGTCCCAGGGGGCACAGATACGCAGTATTTT.

This clonotype was seen many times. The chain couples TRBV10-3 to TRBJ2-3; 14 bases map to TRBD2. Trimming took 4 bases from V and 9 from J; bases not matched to a gene: 6. Germline V CDR1 and CDR2: ENHRY, SYGVKD. The CDR3 loop spans 15 amino acids. The CDR3 nucleotides are TGTGCCATCAGTGGATCCGGGACTAGCGGGGGAACGCAGTATTTT. This translates into CAISGSGTSGGTQYF.